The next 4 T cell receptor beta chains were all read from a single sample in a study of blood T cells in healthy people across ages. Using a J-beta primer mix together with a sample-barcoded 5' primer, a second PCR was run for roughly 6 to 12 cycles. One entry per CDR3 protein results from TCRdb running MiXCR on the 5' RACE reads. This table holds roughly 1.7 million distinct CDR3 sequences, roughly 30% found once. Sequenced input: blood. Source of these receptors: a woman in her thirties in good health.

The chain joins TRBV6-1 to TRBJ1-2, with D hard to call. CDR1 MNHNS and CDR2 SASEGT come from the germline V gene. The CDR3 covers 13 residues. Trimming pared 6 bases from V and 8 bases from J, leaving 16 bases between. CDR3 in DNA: TGTGCCAGCAGCCCTGACCGTGATAGGGGCTACACCTTC. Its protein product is CASSPDRDRGYTF.

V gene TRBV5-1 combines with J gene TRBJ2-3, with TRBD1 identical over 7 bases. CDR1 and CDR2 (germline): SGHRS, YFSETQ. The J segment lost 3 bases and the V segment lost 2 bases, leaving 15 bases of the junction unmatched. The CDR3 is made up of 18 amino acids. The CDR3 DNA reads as TGCGCCAGCAGCTTCCCGGGACAGACCGCGTCCAGAACAGATACGCAGTATTTT. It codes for CASSFPGQTASRTDTQYF.

The CDR3 DNA reads as TGTGCCAGCAGCTCTTCCCCCTGGTCCGGCACTGAAGCTTTCTTT. It yields the protein CASSSSPWSGTEAFF. V usage is TRBV5-6 and J usage is TRBJ1-1, with D uncertain. CDR1 and CDR2 from the germline V gene are SGHDT and YYEEEE. The CDR3 is made up of 15 amino acids. Deletions cut 3 bases from V and 4 bases from J, with 16 bases between.

CDR3 protein: CASSLAGRPDNEQFF. The CDR3 DNA reads TGTGCCAGCAGTCTAGCGGGGCGCCCGGACAATGAGCAGTTCTTC. The rearrangement uses TRBV27 and TRBJ2-1; 9 bases map to TRBD2. Trimming cost V 5 bases and J 5 bases; bases outside gene matches: 7. This CDR3 is built from 15 residues. Germline V gives CDR1 MNHEY, CDR2 SMNVEV (reference sequence).